This entry describes one T cell receptor (beta chain). The antigen is unknown. Amplification of the TCR beta CDR3 regions used RNA transcripts (as template). Second-round multiplex PCR came after first-round RT-PCR with HTBI primers. MiXCR was run by TCRdb on the multiplex PCR reads, yielding one entry per CDR3 protein. The data contain a few hundred thousand distinct CDR3 sequences, roughly 17% of them singletons. This entry belongs to a study of Graves' ophthalmopathy and Graves' hyperthyroidism. The CDR3 runs to 13 residues. V lost 2 bases to trimming and J lost 8 bases, with 10 bases between them. Study findings and constraints: Sensitivity reached around 67% and specificity approximately 78% when the model predicted ophthalmopathy progression. Most thyroid clonotypes expanded beyond 0.001 frequency were also found in blood.

No ophthalmopathy within 18 months of follow-up signified stable hyperthyroidism. Clinicians made diagnoses from clinical symptoms, serum thyroxine, TRAb, thyroid ultrasound and orbital computed tomography. V is TRBV12-3 or TRBV12-4 and J is TRBJ1-5; D may be TRBD1 (5 bases). The clonotype comes from an adult woman with stable Graves' hyperthyroidism. The sample was peripheral blood. CDR3 sequence: CASSLRGGEPQHF. The DNA of the CDR3 is TGTGCCAGCAGTTTAAGGGGCGGCGAGCCCCAGCATTTT.